The 26 T cell receptor beta chains below were found in one sample sequenced in a study of blood T cell repertoires in COVID-19. Profiling relied on immunoSEQ multiplex PCR, and the TCRdb table lists in-frame clones only, not all of them. The profile shows around 37,000 clones, roughly 70% of them singletons. The specimen sequenced was peripheral blood. The origin of the receptors is a man in his 70s with COVID-19, enrolled during active disease.

The V gene is TRBV6-2 or TRBV6-3, the J gene TRBJ1-5, with 8 bases that match TRBD1. This CDR3 spans 15 amino acids. Germline CDR1 is MNHEY and CDR2 is SVGEGT. Trimming at V came to 3 bases and at J to 4 bases, leaving 5 bases not matched to a gene. CDR3 sequence (DNA): TGTGCCAGCAGTTATCCTACAGGGGGAAATCAGCCCCAGCATTTT. Its protein product is CASSYPTGGNQPQHF.

This clone was counted only a few times. The chain joins TRBV19 to TRBJ1-5; 10 bases fit TRBD1. J lost 4 bases, V lost 9 bases, and 24 bases had no gene match. The CDR3 is 20 residues long. The germline gives CDR1 LNHDA, CDR2 SQIVND (reference sequence). This CDR3 is CASNKGAGTGVRLSNQPQHF. CDR3 DNA: TGTGCCAGCAATAAGGGGGCCGGGACAGGGGTACGATTAAGTAATCAGCCCCAGCATTTT.

This chain connects TRBV11-2 to TRBJ2-5; D is uncertain. In germline, CDR1 is SGHAT, CDR2 FQNNGV. CDR3 length: 13 amino acids. V lost 3 bases to trimming and J lost 3 bases, with 8 bases between them. The CDR3 DNA sequence: TGTGCCAGCAGCTTCGCAGGCGAAGAGACCCAGTACTTC. Translation gives CASSFAGEETQYF.

The chain uses TRBV9 and TRBJ2-5, with TRBD2 matching over 12 bases. With V trimmed by 3 bases and J by 1 base, 4 bases remained unmatched. The CDR3 spans 16 residues. Germline lookup yields CDR1 SGDLS and CDR2 YYNGEE. The CDR3 bases are TGTGCCAGCAGCGAAGGACTAGCGGGGCCCCAAGAGACCCAGTACTTC. This codes for CASSEGLAGPQETQYF.

This clone was observed a few times. This chain uses TRBV30 with TRBJ1-2; D is perhaps TRBD1 (6 bases). Germline loops: CDR1 GTSNPN, CDR2 SVGIG (reference sequence). V lost 3 bases and J lost 0, with 14 bases in between. The CDR3 consists of 15 residues. CDR3 nucleotides: TGTGCCTGGAGCCCATTACAGGGAACTAACTATGGCTACACCTTC. Residues: CAWSPLQGTNYGYTF.

This clone came up a few times. The chain's CDR3 is CASSYSAPHTQYF. The CDR3 nucleotides read TGTGCCAGCAGTTACTCGGCCCCTCATACGCAGTATTTT. The chain recombines TRBV6-6 with TRBJ2-3; D gene ambiguous. This CDR3 has 13 amino acids. Germline V lookup: CDR1 MNHNY, CDR2 SVGAGI (reference sequence). Trimming stripped 0 bases from V and 7 bases from J, with 8 bases between.

The chain combines TRBV14 with TRBJ1-5; D gene uncertain. This CDR3 is built from 13 residues. Trimming stripped 0 bases from V and 7 bases from J, with 7 bases between. Germline V gene data show CDR1 as SGHDN and CDR2 as FVKESK. For the CDR3, the DNA is TGTGCCAGCAGCCAAGATCTCGGGCAGCCCCAGCATTTT. Translating gives CASSQDLGQPQHF.

This clone was recorded at least ten times. At the DNA level, this CDR3 is encoded by other sequences in the same sample as well. CDR3 DNA sequence: TGTGCCAGCAGCGTAGCAGGGTACACCGGGGAGCTGTTTTTT. It is translated as CASSVAGYTGELFF. V usage is TRBV9 and J usage is TRBJ2-2, with D possibly being TRBD1 (5 bases). Germline V gene data show CDR1 as SGDLS and CDR2 as YYNGEE. The CDR3 is made up of 14 amino acids. V lost 0 bases to trimming and J lost 3 bases, with 6 bases between them.

This chain uses TRBV27 with TRBJ2-7; 7 positions match TRBD2. Losses at the gene ends were 5 bases for V and 2 bases for J; bases not matched to a gene: 9. Germline V gene sequence: CDR1 MNHEY, CDR2 SMNVEV (reference sequence). The CDR3 is 15 residues long. The CDR3 DNA follows: TGTGCCAGCAGTCGACTAGCCGGAGGGCCCTACGAGCAGTACTTC. Translation gives CASSRLAGGPYEQYF.

The chain recombines TRBV5-1 with TRBJ1-1; tentatively, D is TRBD1 (6 bases). The CDR3 sequence is 14 residues long. V shed 4 bases and J shed 6 bases, with 16 bases lying between them. Germline values: CDR1 SGHRS, CDR2 YFSETQ. The CDR3 reads CASSAEGVGAEAFF. In nucleotides, the CDR3 is TGCGCCAGCAGCGCCGAGGGGGTTGGGGCTGAAGCTTTCTTT.

This clone occurred a few times. V is TRBV18 and J is TRBJ2-4; no clear D gene. V dropped 3 bases and J dropped 6 bases, with 18 bases sitting between them. Germline lookup yields CDR1 KGHSH and CDR2 LQKENI. The CDR3 is 16 residues long. This CDR3 reads CASSPLLDSRRNIQYF. The CDR3 nucleotides are TGTGCCAGCTCACCCCTACTCGATTCAAGGAGAAACATTCAGTACTTC.

The rearrangement joins TRBV5-3 to TRBJ1-1; D is ambiguous. TRBV5-3 is flagged as an ORF with uncertain function. The V end lost 1 base, the J end lost 4 bases, and 17 bases lay between the germline ends. This CDR3 contains 16 residues. This CDR3 reads CARSLLRRGETTEAFF. DNA for the CDR3: TGTGCCAGAAGCTTGCTCCGGAGAGGCGAGACCACTGAAGCTTTCTTT.

There are a few counts of this clone. This chain links TRBV7-9 with TRBJ2-1; TRBD2 agrees at 10 bases. This CDR3 spans 16 amino acids. Germline V gene sequence: CDR1 SEHNR, CDR2 FQNEAQ (reference sequence). The trim removed 5 bases at V and 9 bases at J, leaving 13 bases unmatched. The CDR3 sequence: CASSKMGLAWRGEQFF. The CDR3 nucleotides are TGTGCCAGCAGCAAAATGGGACTAGCGTGGAGGGGTGAGCAGTTCTTC.

The J gene is TRBJ2-5, the V gene TRBV6-6; possibly TRBD2 for D (6 bases). In germline, CDR1 is MNHNY, CDR2 SVGAGI (reference sequence). The CDR3 runs 18 residues. V was pared by 5 bases and J by 4 bases, with 26 bases between. In nucleotides, the CDR3 is TGTGCCAGCAGTCTGGAGGGGCTGACTCACCTCGGATCAGAGACCCAGTACTTC. This sequence encodes CASSLEGLTHLGSETQYF.

This chain links TRBV10-1 with TRBJ2-7; TRBD2 might be the D (5 bases). The CDR3 contains 13 residues. V was pared by 4 bases and J by 5 bases, with 12 bases between. CDR1 WNHNN and CDR2 SYGVQD come from the germline V gene (reference sequence). The CDR3 DNA reads as TGCGCCAGCAGTGCCGGAGGAAGGAACGAGCAGTACTTC. Translation gives CASSAGGRNEQYF.

The chain is built from TRBV9 and TRBJ1-6; D is ambiguous. Germline V gene data show CDR1 as SGDLS and CDR2 as YYNGEE. Trimming left V 0 bases short and J 12 bases short, with 7 bases between. CDR3 size: 12 residues. Here the CDR3 reads CASSVGAQPLHF. CDR3 in DNA: TGTGCCAGCAGCGTAGGAGCCCAACCCCTCCACTTT. Full variable domain (outside the CDR3, taken from reference TRBV9 and TRBJ1-6): DSGVTQTPKHLITATGQRVTLRCSPRSGDLSVYWYQQSLDQGLQFLIQYYNGEERAKGNILERFSAQQFPDLHSELNLSSLELGDSALYFCASSVGAQPLHFGNGTRLTVT.

V gene TRBV18 combines with J gene TRBJ1-1, with 10 bases identical to TRBD1. This CDR3 comprises 16 residues. V shed 3 bases, J shed 3 bases, and the junction held 7 bases outside the gene matches. Germline values: CDR1 KGHSH, CDR2 LQKENI. CDR3 DNA: TGTGCCAGCTCACCCGCGGACAGGGGGTCGGACACTGAAGCTTTCTTT. This codes for CASSPADRGSDTEAFF.

This clone occurred once. J is TRBJ2-4 and V is TRBV6-1; possible D gene TRBD1, 5 bases. CDR1 and CDR2 from the germline V gene are MNHNS and SASEGT. This CDR3 spans 16 amino acids. V lost 4 bases to trimming and J lost 2 bases, with 15 bases between them. Here the CDR3 reads CASSGDPRVSKNIQYF. In nucleotides, the CDR3 is TGTGCCAGCAGTGGGGATCCCAGGGTATCCAAAAACATTCAGTACTTC.

The chain combines TRBV19 with TRBJ1-6; 8 nucleotides agree with TRBD1. V trimming: 7 bases; J trimming: 10 bases; junction bases outside the gene matches: 12. The germline gives CDR1 LNHDA, CDR2 SQIVND (reference sequence). The CDR3 is 15 residues long. CDR3 sequence: CASNPGQGRGSPLHF. CDR3 in DNA: TGTGCCAGTAACCCCGGACAGGGACGAGGATCACCCCTCCACTTT.

This chain connects TRBV6-2 or TRBV6-3 to TRBJ1-2; no firm D call. CDR3 length: 12 amino acids. Germline CDR1 is MNHEY and CDR2 is SVGEGT. Trimming shortened V by 0 bases and J by 7 bases, and 6 bases separated the two germline ends. The CDR3 DNA reads as TGTGCCAGCAGTTACTCTTCGGTTGGCTACACCTTC. This translates into CASSYSSVGYTF.

This clone was detected a few times. V gene TRBV7-9 combines with J gene TRBJ1-5, with D hard to call. CDR3 length: 14 residues. V was trimmed by 1 base and J by 4 bases, leaving 8 bases between them. Germline CDR1 and CDR2: SEHNR and FQNEAQ (reference sequence). CDR3 in amino acids: CASSLESGNQPQHF. CDR3 DNA: TGTGCCAGCAGCTTAGAAAGCGGAAATCAGCCCCAGCATTTT.

The chain is built from TRBV5-1 and TRBJ1-2, with D unclear. The ends were cut back, 4 bases at V and 13 bases at J, with 17 bases in the middle. This CDR3 spans 12 amino acids. Germline loops: CDR1 SGHRS, CDR2 YFSETQ. The CDR3 region has the DNA TGCGCCAGCAGCCCCGAGGGAGGCAAGGGCACCTTC. It is translated as CASSPEGGKGTF.

The chain joins TRBV5-4 to TRBJ1-4; D remains unclear. CDR1 and CDR2 (germline): SGHNT, YYREEE (reference sequence). The V end was cut by 2 bases, the J end by 4 bases, with 12 bases between. The CDR3 covers 15 residues. The CDR3, as DNA: TGTGCCAGCAGCTTTATGGGCCTCGTTAATGAAAAACTGTTTTTT. It yields the protein CASSFMGLVNEKLFF.

The chain joins TRBV19 to TRBJ1-5, with D unclear. CDR3 length: 13 amino acids. Trimming removed 7 bases at V and 5 bases at J, with 12 bases between. Germline V gene data show CDR1 as LNHDA and CDR2 as SQIVND (reference sequence). The chain's CDR3 is CASKLQEYQPQHF. CDR3 nucleotide sequence: TGTGCCAGTAAGCTTCAGGAATATCAGCCCCAGCATTTT.

The chain has TRBV3-1 (or the pseudogene TRBV3-2) and TRBJ2-5; the D gene is possibly TRBD2 (5 bases). In germline, CDR1 is LGHDT, CDR2 YNNKEL (reference sequence). Trimming took off 7 bases at V and 2 bases at J, with 11 bases between the two ends. The CDR3 contains 13 residues. CDR3 amino acids: CASMARGQETQYF. The CDR3 DNA follows: TGTGCCAGCATGGCCCGAGGGCAAGAGACCCAGTACTTC.

V is TRBV9 and J is TRBJ2-1; D uncertain. This CDR3 comprises 12 residues. Trimming removed 5 bases from V and 7 bases from J, with 10 bases in between. CDR1 is SGDLS, CDR2 YYNGEE, per germline. CDR3 nucleotide sequence: TGTGCCAGCAGGGGTCCTAGTAATGAGCAGTTCTTC. This encodes CASRGPSNEQFF.